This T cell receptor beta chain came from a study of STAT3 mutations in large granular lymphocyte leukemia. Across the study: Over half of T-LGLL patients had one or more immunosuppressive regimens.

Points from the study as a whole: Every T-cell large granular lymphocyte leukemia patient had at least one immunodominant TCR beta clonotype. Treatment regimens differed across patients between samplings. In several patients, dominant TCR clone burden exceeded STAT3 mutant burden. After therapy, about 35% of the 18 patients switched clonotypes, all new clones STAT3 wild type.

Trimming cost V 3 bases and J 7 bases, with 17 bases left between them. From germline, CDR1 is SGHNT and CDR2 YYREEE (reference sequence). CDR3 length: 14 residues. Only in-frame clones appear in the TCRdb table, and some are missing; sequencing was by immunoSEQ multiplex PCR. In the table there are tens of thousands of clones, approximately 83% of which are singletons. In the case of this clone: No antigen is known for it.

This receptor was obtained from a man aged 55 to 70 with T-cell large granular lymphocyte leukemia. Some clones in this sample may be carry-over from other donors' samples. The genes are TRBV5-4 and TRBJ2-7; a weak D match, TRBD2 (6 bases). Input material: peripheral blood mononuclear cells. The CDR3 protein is CASSSSGTAPEQYF. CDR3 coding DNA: TGTGCCAGCAGCTCATCCGGGACTGCCCCGGAGCAGTACTTC.